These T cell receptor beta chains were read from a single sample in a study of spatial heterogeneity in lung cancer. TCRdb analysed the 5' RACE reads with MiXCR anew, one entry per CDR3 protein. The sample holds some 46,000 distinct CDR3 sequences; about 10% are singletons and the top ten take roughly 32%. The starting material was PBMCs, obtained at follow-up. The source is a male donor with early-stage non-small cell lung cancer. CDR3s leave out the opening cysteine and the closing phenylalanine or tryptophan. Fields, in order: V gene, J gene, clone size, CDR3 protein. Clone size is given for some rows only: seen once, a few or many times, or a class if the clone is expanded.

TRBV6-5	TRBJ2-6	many	ASKASSGANVLT
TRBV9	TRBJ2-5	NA	ASGGGQGRIETQY
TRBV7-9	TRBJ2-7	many	ASSLFLAGAHEQY
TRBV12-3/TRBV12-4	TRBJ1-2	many	ASALGSPNYGYT
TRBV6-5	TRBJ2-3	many	ASSYSPPRTDTQY
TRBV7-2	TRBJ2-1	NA	ASSLALGDAGSYNEQF
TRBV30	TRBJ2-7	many	AWSRSGQLNYEQY
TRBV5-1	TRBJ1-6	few	ASSLSLTGSPLH
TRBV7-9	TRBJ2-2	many	ASRGQWDAGELF
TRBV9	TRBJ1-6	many	ASSPRMGSDSPLH
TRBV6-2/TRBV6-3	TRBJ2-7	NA	ASREGQGALYEQY
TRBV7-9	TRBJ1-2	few	ASSLGSPRSYGYT
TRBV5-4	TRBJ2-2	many	ASSLGQGRGTGELF
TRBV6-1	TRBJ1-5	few	ATRDREDQPQH
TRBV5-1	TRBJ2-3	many	ASSYGDRGNTDTQY
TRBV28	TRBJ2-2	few	ASSPRDRGPDTGELF
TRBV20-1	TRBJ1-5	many	SASSTDNPLPQH
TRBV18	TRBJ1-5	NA	ASSPQGVNQPQH
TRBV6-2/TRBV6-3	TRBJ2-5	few	ASSSIQGDPETQY
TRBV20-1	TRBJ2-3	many	SAGSGAALNTQY
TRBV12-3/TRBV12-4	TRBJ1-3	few	ASESSGNTIY
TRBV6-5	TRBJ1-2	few	ASTPDRLLTRFLHYGYT
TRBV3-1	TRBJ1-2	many	ASSQAPGRGYT
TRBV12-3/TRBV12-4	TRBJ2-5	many	ASSLGTMIETQY
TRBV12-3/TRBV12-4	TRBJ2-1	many	ASKTDSDEQF
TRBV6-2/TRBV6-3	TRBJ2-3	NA	ASSYLRASAPED
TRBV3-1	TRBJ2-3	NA	ASRRTSGRAFKDTQY
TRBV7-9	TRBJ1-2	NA	ASGETGAGGYT
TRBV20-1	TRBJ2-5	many	SARSGAEVETQY
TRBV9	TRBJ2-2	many	ASSVGLAAYTGELF
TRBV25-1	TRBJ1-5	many	ASSDSGGFGQPQH
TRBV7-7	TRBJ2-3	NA	ASSLHGTDTQY
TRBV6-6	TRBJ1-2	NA	ASSPNYGYT
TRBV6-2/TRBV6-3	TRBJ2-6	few	ASSYRTGSSGANVLT
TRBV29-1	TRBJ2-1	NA	SVRVGAGEEQF
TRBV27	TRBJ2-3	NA	ASSLLAGLAYTDTQY
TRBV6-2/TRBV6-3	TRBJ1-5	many	AGAGRWDQPQH
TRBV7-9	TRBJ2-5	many	ASSVSTQETQY
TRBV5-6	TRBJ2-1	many	ASSSLVASGRTSSYNEQF
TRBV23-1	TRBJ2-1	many	ASSQSLSGRIEQF
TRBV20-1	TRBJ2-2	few	SARDLWDGLTGELF
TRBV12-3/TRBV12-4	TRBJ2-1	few	ASSPLANEQF